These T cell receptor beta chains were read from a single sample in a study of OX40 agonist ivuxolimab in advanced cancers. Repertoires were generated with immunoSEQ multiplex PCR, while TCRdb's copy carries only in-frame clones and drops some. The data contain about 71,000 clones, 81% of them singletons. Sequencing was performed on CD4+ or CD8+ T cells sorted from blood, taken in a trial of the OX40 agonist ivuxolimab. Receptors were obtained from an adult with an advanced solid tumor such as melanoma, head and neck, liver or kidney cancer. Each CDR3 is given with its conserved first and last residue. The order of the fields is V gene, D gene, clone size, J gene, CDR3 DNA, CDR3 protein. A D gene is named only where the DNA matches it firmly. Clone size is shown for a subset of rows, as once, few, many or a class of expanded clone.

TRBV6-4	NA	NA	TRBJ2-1	TGTGCCAGCAGTGCCCTGGAGGGCTCCTACAATGAGCAGTTCTTC	CASSALEGSYNEQFF
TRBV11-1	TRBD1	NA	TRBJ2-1	TGTGCCAGCAGCCCTAAGACAGGGTCCCGGAATGAGCAGTTCTTC	CASSPKTGSRNEQFF
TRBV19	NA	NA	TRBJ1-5	TGTGCCAGTAGTTCACCCGAGACAGAATCTCATCAGCCCCAGCATTTT	CASSSPETESHQPQHF
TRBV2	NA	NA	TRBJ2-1	TGTGCCAGCAGTAAAAATCCGTGGTCTTCCTACAATGAGCAGTTCTTC	CASSKNPWSSYNEQFF
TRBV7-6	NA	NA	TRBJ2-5	TGTGCCAGCAGCCCAGGGCTTGGGGAGACCCAGTACTTC	CASSPGLGETQYF
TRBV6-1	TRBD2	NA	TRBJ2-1	TGTGCCAGCAGTAGTTTAGCGGGAGTGTTAAATGAGCAGTTCTTC	CASSSLAGVLNEQFF
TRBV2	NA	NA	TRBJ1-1	TGTGCCAGCAGTTTGGGACCGCACACTGAAGCTTTCTTT	CASSLGPHTEAFF
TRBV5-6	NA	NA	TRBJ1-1	TGTGCCAGCAGCCTCCAGTCAACGACTCAAGCTTTCTTT	CASSLQSTTQAFF
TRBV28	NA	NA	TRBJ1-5	TGTGCCAGCAGTTTATCCAGCCTAGGGAGCAATCAGCCCCAGCATTTT	CASSLSSLGSNQPQHF
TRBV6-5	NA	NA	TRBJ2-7	TGTGCCAGCAGTTACTCGACTACCTACGAGCAGTACTTC	CASSYSTTYEQYF
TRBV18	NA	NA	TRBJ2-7	TGTGCCAGCTCACCCCGCATCACCCTAGGCGAGCAGTACTTC	CASSPRITLGEQYF
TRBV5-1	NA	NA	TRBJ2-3	TGCGCCAGCAGCTTAACAGTTAATGGAGCAGATACGCAGTATTTT	CASSLTVNGADTQYF
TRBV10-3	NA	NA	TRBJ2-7	TGTGCCATCAGAGAGGGTTACGAGCAGTACTTC	CAIREGYEQYF
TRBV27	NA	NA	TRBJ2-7	TGTGCCAGCAGTTTGAGGGGGGAGGGGGGGGTCTACGAGCAGTACTTC	CASSLRGEGGVYEQYF
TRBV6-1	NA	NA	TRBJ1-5	TGTGCCAGCAGTGAAGTGGGGCTAAGCAATCAGCCCCAGCATTTT	CASSEVGLSNQPQHF
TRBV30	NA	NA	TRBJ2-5	TGTGCCTGGAGTGTGTGGGGGTCCCCCTCCCAAGAGACCCAGTACTTC	CAWSVWGSPSQETQYF
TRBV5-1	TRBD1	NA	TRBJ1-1	TGCGCCAGCAGCTTCGGGACAGGGGGCACTGAAGCTTTCTTT	CASSFGTGGTEAFF
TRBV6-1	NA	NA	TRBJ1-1	TGTGCCAGCAGTGAAGACGTGAACACTGAAGCTTTCTTT	CASSEDVNTEAFF
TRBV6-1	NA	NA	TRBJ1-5	TGTGCCAGCAGTGGGGGCAGGACATACAATCAGCCCCAGCATTTT	CASSGGRTYNQPQHF
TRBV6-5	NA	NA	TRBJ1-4	TGTGCCAGCACTCCTAGGGCAGAGTCATGGGAAAAACTGTTTTTT	CASTPRAESWEKLFF
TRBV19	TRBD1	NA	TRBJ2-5	TGTGCCAGTAGTATAACGGGACAGCTCCAAGAGACCCAGTACTTC	CASSITGQLQETQYF
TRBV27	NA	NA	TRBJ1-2	TGTGCCAGCAGTCGACAGCTAAACTATGGCTACACCTTC	CASSRQLNYGYTF
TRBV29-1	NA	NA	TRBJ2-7	TGCAGCGCGGCAGTAATCAGCGGCGACGAGCAGTACTTC	CSAAVISGDEQYF
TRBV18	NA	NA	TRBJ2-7	TGTGCCAGCTCACCACCGCAAGGGTACGGCGAGCAGTACTTC	CASSPPQGYGEQYF
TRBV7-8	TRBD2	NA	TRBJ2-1	TGTGCCAGCAGCCCGACTAGCGGGGGGGCTGGTGAGCAGTTCTTC	CASSPTSGGAGEQFF
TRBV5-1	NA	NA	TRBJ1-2	TGCGCCAGCAGTCCGACTGTGCAGAACTATGGCTACACCTTC	CASSPTVQNYGYTF
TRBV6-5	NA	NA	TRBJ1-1	TGTGCCAGCAGGCCTATCAAAAGGGACACTGAAGCTTTCTTT	CASRPIKRDTEAFF
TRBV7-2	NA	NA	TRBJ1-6	TGTGCCAGCAGCTTAAACAGGGAAGTATCACCCCTCCACTTT	CASSLNREVSPLHF
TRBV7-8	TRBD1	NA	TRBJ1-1	TGTGCCAGCAGGCTAGGGGGCTTAGGCACTGAAGCTTTCTTT	CASRLGGLGTEAFF
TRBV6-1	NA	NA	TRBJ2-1	TGTGCCAGCAGTACCAGACTCGCCAATGAGCAGTTCTTC	CASSTRLANEQFF
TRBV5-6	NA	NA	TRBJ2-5	TGTGCCAGCAGCTTGGATGCGACACAGACCCAGTACTTC	CASSLDATQTQYF
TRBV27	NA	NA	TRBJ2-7	TGTGCCAGCAGTTTATTACGCGTGGGGAGAGACGAGCAGTACTTC	CASSLLRVGRDEQYF
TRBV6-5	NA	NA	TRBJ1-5	TGTGCCAGCAGTTACTCTCTAGTCAGCAATCAGCCCCAGCATTTT	CASSYSLVSNQPQHF
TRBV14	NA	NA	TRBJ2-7	TGTGCCAGCAGCCCGACTAGAGAAATCTCCTACGAGCAGTACTTC	CASSPTREISYEQYF
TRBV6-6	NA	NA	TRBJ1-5	TGTGCCAGCAGGACGTCAGGGGTAGGGGGGCCCCAGCATTTT	CASRTSGVGGPQHF
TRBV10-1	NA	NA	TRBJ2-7	TGCGCCAGCAGTTCCAGCGGCGCTTCGCGCGAGCAGTACTTC	CASSSSGASREQYF
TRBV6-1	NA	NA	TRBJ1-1	TGTGCCAGCTGTTTGGGTGTGAACACTGAAGCTTTCTTT	CASCLGVNTEAFF
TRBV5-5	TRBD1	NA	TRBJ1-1	TGTGCCAGCAGCTTGGGGCGGACAGGGCTGGACACTGAAGCTTTCTTT	CASSLGRTGLDTEAFF
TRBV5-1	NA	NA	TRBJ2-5	TGCGCCAGCAACCCGGACAGCGGAAAAGAGACCCAGTACTTC	CASNPDSGKETQYF
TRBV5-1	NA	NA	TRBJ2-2	TGCGCCAGCAGCTTGGGGGGGACACACACCGGGGAGCTGTTTTTT	CASSLGGTHTGELFF
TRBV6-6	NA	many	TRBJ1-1	TGTGCCAGCAGTTGGGGGGCTGGGAACACTGAAGCTTTCTTT	CASSWGAGNTEAFF
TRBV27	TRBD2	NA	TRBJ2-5	TGTGCCAGCAGTTTATCGTTTGGGAGATTGAGGACTAGCGGGTACCAAGAGACCCAGTACTTC	CASSLSFGRLRTSGYQETQYF
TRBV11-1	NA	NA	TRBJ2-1	TGTGCCAGCAGCCCCCGGGACTACAATGAGCAGTTCTTC	CASSPRDYNEQFF
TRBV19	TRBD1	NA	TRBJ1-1	TGTGCCAGTAGAGACAGGGCCGCAGCTTTCTTT	CASRDRAAAFF
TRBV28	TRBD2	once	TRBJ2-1	TGTGCCAGCAGTCCGGCTCCGGGACTAGCGGGTAATGAGCAGTTCTTC	CASSPAPGLAGNEQFF
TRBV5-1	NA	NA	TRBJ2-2	TGCGCCAGCAGGACATTGGAGGGCACCGGGGAGCTGTTTTTT	CASRTLEGTGELFF
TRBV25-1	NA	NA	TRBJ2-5	TGTGCCAGCAGTGATATAGGGAACCAAGAGACCCAGTACTTC	CASSDIGNQETQYF
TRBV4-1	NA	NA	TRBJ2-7	TGCGCCAGCAGCCAAGGAGAGGGTAGCGTCTACGAGCAGTACTTC	CASSQGEGSVYEQYF
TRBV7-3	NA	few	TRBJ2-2	TGTGCCAGCAGCATCGGACCGAACACCGGGGAGCTGTTTTTT	CASSIGPNTGELFF
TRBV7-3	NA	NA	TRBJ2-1	TGTGCCAGCAGCTTAAAGTCTAGTAGTAATGAGCAGTTCTTC	CASSLKSSSNEQFF
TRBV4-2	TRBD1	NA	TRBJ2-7	TGTGCCAGCAGCCGAACAGGGACAGGGGCCTCCTACGAGCAGTACTTC	CASSRTGTGASYEQYF
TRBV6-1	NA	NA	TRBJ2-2	TGTGCCAGCAGTGATTTCCCGAACACCGGGGAGCTGTTTTTT	CASSDFPNTGELFF
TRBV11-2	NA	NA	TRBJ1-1	TGTGCCAGCAGCCCAATCACTGAAGCTTTCTTT	CASSPITEAFF
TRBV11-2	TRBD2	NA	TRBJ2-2	TGTGCCAGCAGCCCCCCAGTACGGAGCGGGAGAACCGGGGAGCTGTTTTTT	CASSPPVRSGRTGELFF
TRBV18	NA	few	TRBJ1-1	TGTGCCAGCTCACCAGGGGGATGGAACACTGAAGCTTTCTTT	CASSPGGWNTEAFF
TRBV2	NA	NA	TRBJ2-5	TGTGCCAGCAGTGAAGCTTTGCTGAGGTCGTGGGGCCTGTACTTC	CASSEALLRSWGLYF
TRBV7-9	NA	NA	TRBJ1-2	TGTGCCAGCAGCCTCGGGTGGAGCCCCAACTATGGCTACACCTTC	CASSLGWSPNYGYTF
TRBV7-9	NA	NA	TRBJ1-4	TGTGCCAGCACCAGGTCCGTAGGAGGTTTTGAAAAACTGTTTTTT	CASTRSVGGFEKLFF
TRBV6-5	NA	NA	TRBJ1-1	TGTGCCAGTCAAAGGGGGTTTTGGACTGAAGCTTTCTTT	CASQRGFWTEAFF
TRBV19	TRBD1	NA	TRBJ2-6	TGTGCCAGTAGGACGACAGGGGGACTCTCTGGGGCCAACGTCCTGACTTTC	CASRTTGGLSGANVLTF